This T cell receptor (beta chain) was found in a study of CD8+ T cells in alopecia areata. Regarding the study as a whole: Expanded CD8+ clones among the top 100, as well as scalp clonality, were significantly decreased by tofacitinib.

Indicated treatment: oral pan-JAK inhibitor, 5-10 mg twice daily. Using a FACSAria, the CD4+ and CD8+ T cells were sorted from the PBMCs. V was clipped by 2 bases and J by 5 bases, with 9 bases between them. The CDR3 runs 13 residues. Per the germline V gene, CDR1 is MNHEY and CDR2 is SMNVEV (reference sequence). Of note for this clone: Antigen unknown.

The authors extracted RNA and reverse transcribed it into cDNA as the sequencing template. The repertoire was sequenced with immunoSEQ multiplex PCR; TCRdb's copy has only in-frame clones and lacks some. The sample lists just over 150,000 clones, about three fifths seen once, with around 0.91% in the top ten. The V call is TRBV27, the J call TRBJ2-5, with unresolved D. This sample comprised CD4+ T cells sorted from blood, obtained at week 4, from a patient treated with tofacitinib. This receptor was taken from a human donor with alopecia areata. In DNA, the CDR3 is TGTGCCAGCAGTTTAAAGAACTGGGAGACCCAGTACTTC. Its translation is CASSLKNWETQYF.